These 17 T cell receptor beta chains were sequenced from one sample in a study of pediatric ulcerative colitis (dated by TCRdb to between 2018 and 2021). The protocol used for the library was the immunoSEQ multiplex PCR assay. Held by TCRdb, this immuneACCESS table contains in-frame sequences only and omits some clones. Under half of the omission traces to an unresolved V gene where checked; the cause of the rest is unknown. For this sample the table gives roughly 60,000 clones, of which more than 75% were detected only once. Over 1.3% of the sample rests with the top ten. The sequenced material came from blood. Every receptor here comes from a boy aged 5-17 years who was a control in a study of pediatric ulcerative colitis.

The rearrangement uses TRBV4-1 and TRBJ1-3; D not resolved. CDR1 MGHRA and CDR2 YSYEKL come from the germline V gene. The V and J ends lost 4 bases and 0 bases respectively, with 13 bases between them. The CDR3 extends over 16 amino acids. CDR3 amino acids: CASSRRGNCSGNTIYF. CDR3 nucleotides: TGCGCCAGCAGCCGGCGCGGTAATTGCTCTGGAAACACCATATATTTT.

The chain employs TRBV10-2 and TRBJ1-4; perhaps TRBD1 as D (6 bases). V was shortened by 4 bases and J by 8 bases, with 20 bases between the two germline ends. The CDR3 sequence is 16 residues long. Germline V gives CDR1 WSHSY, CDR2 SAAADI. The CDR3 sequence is CASSGSVLGGNEKLFF. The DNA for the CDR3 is TGCGCCAGCAGTGGTTCCGTCCTGGGGGGCAACGAAAAACTGTTTTTT.

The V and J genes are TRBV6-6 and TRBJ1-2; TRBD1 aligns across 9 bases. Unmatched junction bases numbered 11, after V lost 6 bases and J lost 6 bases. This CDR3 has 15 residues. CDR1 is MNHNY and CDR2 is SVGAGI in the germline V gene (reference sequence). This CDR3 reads CASRGVNTGGNGYTF. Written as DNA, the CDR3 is TGTGCCAGCAGAGGCGTTAATACAGGGGGCAATGGCTACACCTTC.

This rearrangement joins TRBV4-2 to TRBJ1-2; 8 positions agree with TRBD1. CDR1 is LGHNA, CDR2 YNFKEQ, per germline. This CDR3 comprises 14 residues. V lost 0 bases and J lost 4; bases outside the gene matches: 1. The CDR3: CASSQDGQGYGYTF. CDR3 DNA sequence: TGTGCCAGCAGCCAAGATGGACAGGGCTATGGCTACACCTTC.

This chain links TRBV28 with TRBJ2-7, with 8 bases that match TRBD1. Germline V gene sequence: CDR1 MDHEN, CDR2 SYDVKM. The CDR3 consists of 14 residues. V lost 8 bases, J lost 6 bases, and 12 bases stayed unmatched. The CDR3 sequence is CASVGQGVSSEQYF. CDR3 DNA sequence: TGTGCCAGCGTAGGACAGGGAGTCTCGAGCGAGCAGTACTTC.

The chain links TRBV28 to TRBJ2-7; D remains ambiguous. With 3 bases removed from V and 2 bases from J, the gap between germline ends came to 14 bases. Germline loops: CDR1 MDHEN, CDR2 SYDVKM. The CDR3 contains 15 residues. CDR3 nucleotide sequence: TGTGCCAGCAGTTTCCCTAGACACGTAACCTACGAGCAGTACTTC. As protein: CASSFPRHVTYEQYF.

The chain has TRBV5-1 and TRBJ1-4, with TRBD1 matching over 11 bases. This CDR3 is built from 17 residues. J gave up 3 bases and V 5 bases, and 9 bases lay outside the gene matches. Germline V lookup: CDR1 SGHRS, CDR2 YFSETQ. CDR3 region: CASRLGTGGFSNEKLFF. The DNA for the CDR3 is TGCGCCAGCAGACTGGGGACAGGGGGATTCTCTAATGAAAAACTGTTTTTT.

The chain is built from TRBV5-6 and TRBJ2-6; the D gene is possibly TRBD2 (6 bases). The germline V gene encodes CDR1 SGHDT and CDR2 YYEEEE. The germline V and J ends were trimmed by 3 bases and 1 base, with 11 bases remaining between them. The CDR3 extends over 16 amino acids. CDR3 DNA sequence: TGTGCCAGCAGCTGGCGACTAGATTCTGGGGCCAACGTCCTGACTTTC. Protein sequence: CASSWRLDSGANVLTF.

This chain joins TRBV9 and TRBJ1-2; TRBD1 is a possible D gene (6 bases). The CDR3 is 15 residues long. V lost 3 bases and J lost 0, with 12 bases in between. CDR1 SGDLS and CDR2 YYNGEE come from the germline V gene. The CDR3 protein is CASSASGAANYGYTF. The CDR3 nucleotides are TGTGCCAGCAGCGCTTCAGGGGCCGCTAACTATGGCTACACCTTC.

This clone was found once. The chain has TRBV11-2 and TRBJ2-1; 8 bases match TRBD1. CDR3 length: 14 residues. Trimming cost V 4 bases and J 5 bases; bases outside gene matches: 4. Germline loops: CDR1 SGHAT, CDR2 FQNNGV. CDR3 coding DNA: TGTGCCAGCAGCTCTAGACAGGGGAACAATGAGCAGTTCTTC. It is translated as CASSSRQGNNEQFF.

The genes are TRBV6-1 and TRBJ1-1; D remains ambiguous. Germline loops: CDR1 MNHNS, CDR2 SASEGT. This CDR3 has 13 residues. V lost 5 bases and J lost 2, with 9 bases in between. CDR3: CASSNGPNTEAFF. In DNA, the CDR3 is TGTGCCAGCAGTAATGGGCCAAACACTGAAGCTTTCTTT.

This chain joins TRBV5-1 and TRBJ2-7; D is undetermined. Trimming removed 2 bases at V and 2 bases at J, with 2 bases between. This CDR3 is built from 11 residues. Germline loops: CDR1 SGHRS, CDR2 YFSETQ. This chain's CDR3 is CASSLAYEQYF. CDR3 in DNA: TGCGCCAGCAGCTTAGCCTACGAGCAGTACTTC.

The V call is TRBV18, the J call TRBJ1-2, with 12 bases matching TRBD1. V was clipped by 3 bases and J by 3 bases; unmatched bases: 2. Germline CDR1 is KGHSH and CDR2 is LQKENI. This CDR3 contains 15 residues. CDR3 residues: CASSPGQGADYGYTF. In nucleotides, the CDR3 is TGTGCCAGCTCACCGGGACAGGGGGCTGACTATGGCTACACCTTC.

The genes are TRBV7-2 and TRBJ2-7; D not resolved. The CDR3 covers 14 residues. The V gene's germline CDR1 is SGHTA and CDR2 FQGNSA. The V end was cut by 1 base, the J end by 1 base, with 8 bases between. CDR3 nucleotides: TGTGCCAGCAGCTTAGGTCCAGCTTCCTACGAGCAGTACTTC. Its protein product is CASSLGPASYEQYF. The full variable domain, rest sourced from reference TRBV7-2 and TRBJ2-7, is GAGVSQSPSNKVTEKGKDVELRCDPISGHTALYWYRQSLGQGLEFLIYFQGNSAPDKSGLPSDRFSAERTGGSVSTLTIQRTQQEDSAVYLCASSLGPASYEQYFGPGTRLTVT.

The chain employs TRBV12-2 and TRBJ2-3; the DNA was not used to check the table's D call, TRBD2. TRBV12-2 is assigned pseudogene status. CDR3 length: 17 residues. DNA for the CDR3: TGTGCAAGTCGCTTAGCGGTAACTAGCGGGGATCCAGATACGCAGTATTTT. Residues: CASRLAVTSGDPDTQYF.

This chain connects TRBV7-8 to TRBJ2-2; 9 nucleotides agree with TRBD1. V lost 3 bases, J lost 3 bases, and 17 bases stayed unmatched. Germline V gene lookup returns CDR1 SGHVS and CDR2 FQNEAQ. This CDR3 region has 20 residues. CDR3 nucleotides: TGTGCCAGCAGCTTCTTCGCCGGGACAGGGACCTACCCCGACACCGGGGAGCTGTTTTTT. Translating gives CASSFFAGTGTYPDTGELFF.

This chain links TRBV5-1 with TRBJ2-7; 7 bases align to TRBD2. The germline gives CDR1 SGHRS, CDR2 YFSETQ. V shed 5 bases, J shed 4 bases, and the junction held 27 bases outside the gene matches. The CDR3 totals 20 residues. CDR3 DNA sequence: TGCGCCAGCAGTTCTCCGAAGGGGCGGGGCCGACTAGCAGACTATTACGAGCAGTACTTC. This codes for CASSSPKGRGRLADYYEQYF.